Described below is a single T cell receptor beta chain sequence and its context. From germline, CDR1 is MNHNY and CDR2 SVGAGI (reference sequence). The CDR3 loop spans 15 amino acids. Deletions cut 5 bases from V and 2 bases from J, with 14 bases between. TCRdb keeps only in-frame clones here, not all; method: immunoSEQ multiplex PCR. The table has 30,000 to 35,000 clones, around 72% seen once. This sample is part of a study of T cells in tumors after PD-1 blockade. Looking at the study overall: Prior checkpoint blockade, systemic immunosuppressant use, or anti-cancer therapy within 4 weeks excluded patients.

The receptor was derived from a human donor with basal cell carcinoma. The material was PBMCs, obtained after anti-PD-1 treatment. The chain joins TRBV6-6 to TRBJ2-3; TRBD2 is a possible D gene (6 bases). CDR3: CASSVMGGPTDTQYF. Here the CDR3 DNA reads TGTGCCAGCAGTGTGATGGGAGGACCCACAGATACGCAGTATTTT.